This entry is about one T cell receptor (beta chain). Its cognate antigen is unknown. The entry originates in a study of shared clonotypes between healthy human individuals. Overall study findings and caveats: The small donor group covered limited genetic and exposure diversity.

Scientists sequenced DNA from unsorted PBMC on ten immunoSEQ deep assay plates. The method was immunoSEQ multiplex PCR; TCRdb's version includes in-frame clones alone and lacks a portion of them. The sample includes hundreds of thousands of clones, around 79% of them seen just once. This CDR3 has 15 amino acids. Per the germline V gene, CDR1 is SGDLS and CDR2 is YYNGEE. V was pared by 0 bases and J by 0 bases, with 7 bases between. The specimen sequenced was PBMCs. This TCR derives from a woman in her 40s in good health. Some clones in this sample may be carry-over from other donors' samples. The chain employs TRBV9 and TRBJ2-1; D call uncertain. In DNA, the CDR3 is TGTGCCAGCAGCGTAGCGGAGAGCTCCTACAATGAGCAGTTCTTC. Residues: CASSVAESSYNEQFF.